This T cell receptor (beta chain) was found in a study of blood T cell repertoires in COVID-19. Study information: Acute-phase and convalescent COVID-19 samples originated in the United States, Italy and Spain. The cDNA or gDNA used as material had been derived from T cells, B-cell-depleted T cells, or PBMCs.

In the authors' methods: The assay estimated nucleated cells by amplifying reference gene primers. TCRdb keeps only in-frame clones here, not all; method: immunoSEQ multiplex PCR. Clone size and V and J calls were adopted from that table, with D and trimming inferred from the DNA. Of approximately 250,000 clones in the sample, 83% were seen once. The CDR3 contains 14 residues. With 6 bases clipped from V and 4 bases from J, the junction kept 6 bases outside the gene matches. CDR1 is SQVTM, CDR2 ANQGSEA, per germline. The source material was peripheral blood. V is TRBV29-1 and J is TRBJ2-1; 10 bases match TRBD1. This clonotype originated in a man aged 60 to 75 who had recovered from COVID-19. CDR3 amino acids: CSVLGQGEYNEQFF. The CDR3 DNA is TGCAGCGTCTTAGGACAGGGGGAGTACAATGAGCAGTTCTTC.